The 5 T cell receptor beta chains in this list originate from one sample, sequenced in a study of regulatory T cells in long-lasting Graves disease. Described time point: persistent/refractory GD, antithyroid drugs over 5 years with positive TRAb. Extracted PBMC RNA gave rise to the TCR library. Libraries of TCR beta came from iRepertoire HTBI primers plus Arm-PCR of CDR3 regions. In TCRdb, the multiplex PCR reads were re-called with MiXCR into one record per CDR3 protein. Among hundreds of thousands of distinct CDR3 sequences listed, 20% to 25% were seen once. Sample: peripheral blood mononuclear cells (PBMCs), taken when the disease was refractory, from a patient treated with antithyroid drugs. The receptors come from a female donor with Graves disease.

Concerning this clonotype: Its ends do not fully match the called genes, so a read error is possible. The chain links TRBV30 to TRBJ2-2; a weak D match, TRBD2 (5 bases). The CDR3 is 13 residues long. Germline V gives CDR1 GTSNPN, CDR2 SVGIG (reference sequence). The CDR3 region has the DNA TGTGCCTGGAAGGAGACTTACACCGGGGAGCTGGTTTTT. It encodes CAWKETYTGELVF.

This clonotype was picked up a small number of times. V is TRBV29-1 and J is TRBJ1-3, with a tentative D call TRBD1 (6 bases). The germline V gene encodes CDR1 SQVTM and CDR2 ANQGSEA. The length of the CDR3 is 14 residues. V shed 5 bases and J shed 0 bases, with 11 bases lying between them. CDR3 protein: CSVWTVNSGNTIYF. The CDR3 coding sequence is TGCAGCGTTTGGACAGTCAACTCTGGAAACACCATATATTTT.

Ten or more counts support this clonotype. V usage is TRBV28 and J usage is TRBJ2-5, with D unclear. This CDR3 comprises 12 residues. Trimming removed 6 bases at V and 0 bases at J, with 5 bases between. Germline CDR1 reads MDHEN; CDR2 reads SYDVKM. The CDR3 DNA sequence: TGTGCCAGCAGCAAGTACCAAGAGACCCAGTACTTC. Its protein product is CASSKYQETQYF.

CDR3 nucleotide sequence: TGTGCCAGCAGGCACCCGGGACTAACTACCGGGGAGCTGTTTTTT. Translated, it gives CASRHPGLTTGELFF. The J gene is TRBJ2-2, the V gene TRBV11-2, with 7 bases matching TRBD2. This CDR3 is built from 15 residues. V lost 6 bases to trimming and J lost 5 bases; unmatched junction nucleotides: 9. The germline V gene has CDR1 SGHAT and CDR2 FQNNGV. Full variable domain (remainder filled in from reference TRBV11-2 and TRBJ2-2): EAGVAQSPRYKIIEKRQSVAFWCNPISGHATLYWYQQILGQGPKLLIQFQNNGVVDDSQLPKDRFSAERLKGVDSTLKIQPAKLEDSAVYLCASRHPGLTTGELFFGEGSRLTVL.

This clonotype came up a few times. V and J are TRBV11-2 and TRBJ2-2, with 15 bases that match TRBD2. J gave up 1 base and V 7 bases, and 7 bases lay outside the gene matches. CDR3 length: 18 residues. Germline CDR1 is SGHAT and CDR2 is FQNNGV. DNA for the CDR3: TGTGCCAGCAAAGGACTAGCGGGGGGGCTTTGGAACACCGGGGAGCTGTTTTTT. Its protein product is CASKGLAGGLWNTGELFF.